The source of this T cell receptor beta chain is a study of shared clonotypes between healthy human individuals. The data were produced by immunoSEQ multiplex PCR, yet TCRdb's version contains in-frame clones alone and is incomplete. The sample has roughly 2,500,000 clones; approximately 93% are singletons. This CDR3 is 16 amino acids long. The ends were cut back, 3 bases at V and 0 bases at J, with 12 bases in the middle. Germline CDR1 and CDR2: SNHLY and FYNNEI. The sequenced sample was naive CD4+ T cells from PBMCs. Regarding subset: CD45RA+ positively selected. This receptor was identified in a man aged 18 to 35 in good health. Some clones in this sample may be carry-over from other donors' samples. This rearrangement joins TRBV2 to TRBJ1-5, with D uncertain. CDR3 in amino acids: CASSDTDRYSNQPQHF. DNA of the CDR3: TGTGCCAGCAGTGATACGGATCGATATAGCAATCAGCCCCAGCATTTT.